This T cell receptor (beta chain) was captured in a study of blood T cell repertoires in COVID-19. Germline CDR1 SGDLS, CDR2 YYNGEE. There are 14 residues in the CDR3. V gave up 1 base and J gave up 10 bases, with 14 bases separating them. Source study methods: By means of reference gene primer amplification, nucleated cell counts were estimated. Only in-frame clones appear in the TCRdb table, and some are missing; sequencing was by immunoSEQ multiplex PCR. V, J and clone size were drawn from that table, and D and trimming were deduced from the DNA. The data contain under 95,000 clones, 87% of them seen just once; the ten biggest clones take up approximately 5.9%.

The TCR originated in a man in his 60s with acute or convalescent COVID-19. The chain employs TRBV9 and TRBJ2-2, with D hard to call. Sequenced input: peripheral blood. CDR3 region: CASSVTSGLTELFF. The CDR3, as DNA: TGTGCCAGCAGCGTAACAAGTGGTTTAACGGAGCTGTTTTTT.